The sample holds one count of the clone carrying this TCR beta chain. The data originate from a study of T cell responses to AZD1222 COVID-19 vaccine. The CDR3 runs 15 residues. Trimming cost V 4 bases and J 4 bases; bases outside gene matches: 9. The germline gives CDR1 SGHTA, CDR2 FQGNSA. This table comes from immunoSEQ multiplex PCR, and its TCRdb copy is limited to in-frame clones, with some not included. The sample has 65,000 to 75,000 clones; more than 70% are singletons. The genes are TRBV7-2 and TRBJ1-2, with 7 bases that match TRBD1. The receptor was derived from an adult who received the MenACWY meningococcal vaccine as a control. The sample was peripheral blood, taken 28 days after the second dose of the MenACWY control vaccine. The CDR3 DNA is TGTGCCAGCAGCTCCCGGGGACAGTTCGGCTATGGCTACACCTTC. It translates to CASSSRGQFGYGYTF.